This entry describes one TCR beta chain. The antigen is undetermined. With a J-beta primer mix and a sample-barcoded 5' primer, a second PCR ran about 7 to 11 cycles. Each CDR3 protein is one row after TCRdb ran MiXCR on the 5' RACE reads. The table records fewer than 1,200,000 distinct CDR3 sequences, almost 25% of them present only once. Germline V gene lookup returns CDR1 SGHRS and CDR2 YFSETQ. V gave up 4 bases and J gave up 9 bases; unmatched junction bases: 17. The CDR3 spans 17 residues. This entry is derived from a study of blood T cells in healthy people across ages. Study conclusions and caveats: Any changes in expanded clonotypes were possibly confounded, as donor CMV status remained unknown. When one million T cells were used, diversity estimates were thought to be underestimates.

These data also formed part of another study, on T cells of mothers and their children.

The V gene is TRBV5-1, the J gene TRBJ1-5; 9 bases map to TRBD1. The TCR sequence derives from a girl aged 2 to 10 in good health. Sequenced sample: blood. CDR3 DNA sequence: TGCGCCAGCAGCCCGAACCCGAGTACAGGGGGCGTTCTGCCCCAGCATTTT. It translates to CASSPNPSTGGVLPQHF.